This TCR beta chain stems from a study of breast tumors, draining lymph nodes, adjacent tissues. General observations from the study: The data were judged consistent with most tumor T cells coming from lymph node and expanding in tumor. Tumor T cell lymph node origin was a supported hypothesis, not proven. Tumor and nontumor repertoires were significantly more similar in luminal-like than in basal-like breast cancer. Tumors had less TCR diversity than lymph nodes, more than nontumor tissue.

Breast cancer patients provided tissue from their axillary draining lymph nodes. MiXCR, applied by TCRdb to the multiplex PCR reads, yields one record per CDR3 protein. The sample has about 89,000 distinct CDR3 sequences; roughly 29% are singletons. For this clonotype: The antigen is unknown.

From germline, CDR1 is DFQATT and CDR2 SNEGSKA (reference sequence). V was cut by 7 bases and J by 4 bases, with 17 bases left in between. The CDR3 covers 14 residues. Sequencing input: axillary lymph node tissue. V is TRBV20-1 and J is TRBJ1-3; TRBD1 is a possible D gene (5 bases). The clonotype comes from a female donor with breast cancer. Some clones in this sample may be carry-over from other donors' samples. The CDR3 protein is CSGRQGVYGNTIYF. Written as DNA, the CDR3 is TGCAGTGGTAGGCAGGGAGTGTACGGAAACACCATATATTTT.